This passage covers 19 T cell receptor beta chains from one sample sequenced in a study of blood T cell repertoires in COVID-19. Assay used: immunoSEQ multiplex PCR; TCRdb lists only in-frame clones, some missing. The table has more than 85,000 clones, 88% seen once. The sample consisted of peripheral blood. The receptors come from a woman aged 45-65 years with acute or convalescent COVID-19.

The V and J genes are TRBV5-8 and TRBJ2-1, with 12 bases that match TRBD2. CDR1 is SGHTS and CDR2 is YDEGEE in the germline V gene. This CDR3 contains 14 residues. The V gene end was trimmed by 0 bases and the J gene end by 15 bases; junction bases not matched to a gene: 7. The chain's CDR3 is CASSLDRTSGNLFF. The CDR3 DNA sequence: TGTGCCAGCAGCTTGGACCGGACTAGCGGGAATCTGTTCTTC.

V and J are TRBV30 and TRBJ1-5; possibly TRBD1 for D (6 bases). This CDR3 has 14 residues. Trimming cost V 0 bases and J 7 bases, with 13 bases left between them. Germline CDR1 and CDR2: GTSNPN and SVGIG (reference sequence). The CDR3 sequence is CAWSVAGVLQPQHF. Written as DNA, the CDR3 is TGTGCCTGGAGTGTTGCAGGGGTCTTGCAGCCCCAGCATTTT.

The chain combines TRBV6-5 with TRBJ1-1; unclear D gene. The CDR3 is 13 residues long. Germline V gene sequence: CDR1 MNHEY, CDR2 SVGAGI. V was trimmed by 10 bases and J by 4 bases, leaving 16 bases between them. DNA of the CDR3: TGTGCCACCAACGACCCGGCGGGCACTGAAGCTTTCTTT. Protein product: CATNDPAGTEAFF.

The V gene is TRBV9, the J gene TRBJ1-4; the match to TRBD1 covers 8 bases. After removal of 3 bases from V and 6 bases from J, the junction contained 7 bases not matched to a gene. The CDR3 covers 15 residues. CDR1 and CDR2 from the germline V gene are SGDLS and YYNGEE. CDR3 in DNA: TGTGCCAGCAGCGAACACAGGGGGGCCTATGAAAAACTGTTTTTT. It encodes CASSEHRGAYEKLFF.

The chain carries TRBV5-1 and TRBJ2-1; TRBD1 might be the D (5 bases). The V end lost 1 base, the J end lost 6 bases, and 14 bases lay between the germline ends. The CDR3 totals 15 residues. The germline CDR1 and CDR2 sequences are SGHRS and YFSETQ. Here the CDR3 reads CASSLLPGQGNEQFF. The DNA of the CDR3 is TGCGCCAGCAGCTTGTTGCCAGGGCAAGGCAATGAGCAGTTCTTC.

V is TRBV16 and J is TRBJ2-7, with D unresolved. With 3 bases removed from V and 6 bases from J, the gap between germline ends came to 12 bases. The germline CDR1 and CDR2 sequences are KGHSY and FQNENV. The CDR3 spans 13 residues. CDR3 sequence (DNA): TGTGCCAGCAGCCACCAACCTACTTTCGAGCAGTACTTC. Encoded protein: CASSHQPTFEQYF.

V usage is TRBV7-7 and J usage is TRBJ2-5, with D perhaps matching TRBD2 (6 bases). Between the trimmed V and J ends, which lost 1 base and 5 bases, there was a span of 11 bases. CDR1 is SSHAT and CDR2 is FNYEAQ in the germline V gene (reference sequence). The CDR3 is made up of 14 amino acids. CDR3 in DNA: TGTGCCAGCAGCTTAGGGGGGGACGACGAGACCCAGTACTTC. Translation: CASSLGGDDETQYF.

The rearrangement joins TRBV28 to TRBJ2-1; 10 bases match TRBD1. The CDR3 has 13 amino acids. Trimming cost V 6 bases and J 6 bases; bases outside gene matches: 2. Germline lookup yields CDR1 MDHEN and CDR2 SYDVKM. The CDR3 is CASRGQGGNEQFF. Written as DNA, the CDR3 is TGTGCCAGCAGAGGACAGGGGGGCAATGAGCAGTTCTTC.

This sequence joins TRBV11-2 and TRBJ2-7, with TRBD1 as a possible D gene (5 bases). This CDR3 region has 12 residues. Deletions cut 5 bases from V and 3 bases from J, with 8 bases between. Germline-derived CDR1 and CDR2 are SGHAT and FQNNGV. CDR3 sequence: CASSRQGYEQYF. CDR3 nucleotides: TGTGCCAGCAGCCGGCAGGGCTACGAGCAGTACTTC.

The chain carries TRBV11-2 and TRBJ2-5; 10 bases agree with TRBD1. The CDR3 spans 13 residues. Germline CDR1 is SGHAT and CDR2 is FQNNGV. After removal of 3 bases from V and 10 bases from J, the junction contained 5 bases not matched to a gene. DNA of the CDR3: TGTGCCAGCAGCTTGGGACAGGGGCAGAACCAGTACTTC. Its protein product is CASSLGQGQNQYF.

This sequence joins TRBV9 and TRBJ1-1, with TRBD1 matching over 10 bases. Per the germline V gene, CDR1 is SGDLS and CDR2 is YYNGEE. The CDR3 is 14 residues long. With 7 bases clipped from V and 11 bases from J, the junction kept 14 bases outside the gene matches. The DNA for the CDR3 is TGTGCCAGCGAACGAGGGACAGGGGCCCTGAAGGCTTTCTTT. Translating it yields CASERGTGALKAFF.

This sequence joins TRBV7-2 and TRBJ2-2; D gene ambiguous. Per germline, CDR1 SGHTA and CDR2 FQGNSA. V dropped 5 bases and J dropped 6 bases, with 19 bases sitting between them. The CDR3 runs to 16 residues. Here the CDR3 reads CASSPLSISVPGELFF. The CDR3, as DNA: TGTGCCAGCAGCCCCCTTTCCATTAGTGTCCCCGGGGAGCTGTTTTTT.

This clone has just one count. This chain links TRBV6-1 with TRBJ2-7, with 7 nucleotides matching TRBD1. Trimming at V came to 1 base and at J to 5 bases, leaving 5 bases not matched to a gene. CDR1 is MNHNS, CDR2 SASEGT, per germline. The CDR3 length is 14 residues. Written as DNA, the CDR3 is TGTGCCAGCAGTGAAGGCAACAGGGGCAACGAGCAGTACTTC. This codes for CASSEGNRGNEQYF.

CDR3 bases: TGTGCCACCAGTGATTGGAGCGGGAGTGAGGGTGAGCAGTTCTTC. Encoded protein: CATSDWSGSEGEQFF. This chain uses TRBV24-1 with TRBJ2-1; 8 nucleotides match TRBD2. J was trimmed by 9 bases and V by 2 bases; bases with no gene match: 8. The CDR3 runs 15 residues. Germline lookup yields CDR1 KGHDR and CDR2 SFDVKD.

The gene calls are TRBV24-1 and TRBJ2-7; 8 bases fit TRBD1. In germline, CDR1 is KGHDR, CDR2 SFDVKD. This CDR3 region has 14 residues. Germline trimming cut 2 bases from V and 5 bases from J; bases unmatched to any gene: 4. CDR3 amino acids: CATSDSGTGHEQYF. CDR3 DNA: TGTGCCACCAGTGATTCCGGGACAGGCCACGAGCAGTACTTC.

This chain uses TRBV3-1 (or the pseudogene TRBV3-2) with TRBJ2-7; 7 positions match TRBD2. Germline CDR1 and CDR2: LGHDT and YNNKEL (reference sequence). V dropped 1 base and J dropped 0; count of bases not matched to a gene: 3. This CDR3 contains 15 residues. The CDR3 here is CASSQVGGSSYEQYF. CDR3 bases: TGTGCCAGCAGCCAAGTTGGCGGGAGCTCCTACGAGCAGTACTTC.

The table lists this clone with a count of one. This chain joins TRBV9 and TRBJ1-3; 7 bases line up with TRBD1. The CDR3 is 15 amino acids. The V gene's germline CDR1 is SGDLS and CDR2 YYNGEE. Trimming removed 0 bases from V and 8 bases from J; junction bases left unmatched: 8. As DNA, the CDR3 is TGTGCCAGCAGCGTAGCCGAGGGGGCTATGGACACCATATATTTT. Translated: CASSVAEGAMDTIYF. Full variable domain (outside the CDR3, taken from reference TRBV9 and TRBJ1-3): DSGVTQTPKHLITATGQRVTLRCSPRSGDLSVYWYQQSLDQGLQFLIQYYNGEERAKGNILERFSAQQFPDLHSELNLSSLELGDSALYFCASSVAEGAMDTIYFGEGSWLTVV.

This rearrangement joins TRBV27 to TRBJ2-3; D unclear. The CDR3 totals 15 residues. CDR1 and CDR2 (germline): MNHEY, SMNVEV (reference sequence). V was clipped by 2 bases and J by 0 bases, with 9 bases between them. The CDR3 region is CASSLGRRSTDTQYF. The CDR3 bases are TGTGCCAGCAGTTTAGGCAGGCGAAGCACAGATACGCAGTATTTT.

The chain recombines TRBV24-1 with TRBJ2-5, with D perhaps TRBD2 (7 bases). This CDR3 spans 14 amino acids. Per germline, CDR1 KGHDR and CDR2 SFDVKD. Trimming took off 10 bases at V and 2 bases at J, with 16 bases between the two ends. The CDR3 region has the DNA TGTGCCACTGGGGGGGCTCACCCTCAAGAGACCCAGTACTTC. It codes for CATGGAHPQETQYF.